This T cell receptor (beta chain) was sequenced in a study of cytomegalovirus exposure and HLA in healthy donors. Study-wide results and caveats: In the 120 validation repertoires, a later analysis found that first-cohort TCR clusters tended to co-occur. In vitro checks showed that a few CMV-associated chains really do target CMV antigens.

Produced via immunoSEQ multiplex PCR; TCRdb's table is partial and in-frame only. The sample consists of just over 20,000 clones, approximately 96% of them appearing once. Comments on this clone: Its antigen is unidentified.

Trimming took 5 bases from V and 4 from J; bases not matched to a gene: 13. The germline V gene has CDR1 KGHSH and CDR2 LQKENI. This CDR3 region has 16 residues. What was sequenced was PBMCs. The TCR comes from a man aged 25 to 45 in good health and CMV-seropositive. This chain uses TRBV18 with TRBJ2-5, with 7 bases lining up with TRBD2. The DNA of the CDR3 is TGTGCCAGCTCATTACAGCGGGGAGACAAAGGAGAGACCCAGTACTTC. Translating gives CASSLQRGDKGETQYF.